Presented here are 16 T cell receptor beta chains from one specimen sequenced in a study of blood T cell repertoires in COVID-19. The data were produced by immunoSEQ multiplex PCR, yet TCRdb's version contains in-frame clones alone and is incomplete. The table lists approximately 200,000 clones, 85% to 90% of them singletons. Source material: PBMCs or T cells enriched from blood (not recorded which). These TCRs come from a woman between 18 and 29 years old in a cohort exposed to, infected with or recovered from COVID-19 (not recorded which).

This sequence joins TRBV5-8 and TRBJ1-5; D gene ambiguous. Deletions cut 0 bases from V and 5 bases from J, with 12 bases between. CDR3 size: 15 residues. Germline lookup yields CDR1 SGHTS and CDR2 YDEGEE. The CDR3 region has the DNA TGTGCCAGCAGCTTGGGCAGGACTCCCGATCAGCCCCAGCATTTT. This encodes CASSLGRTPDQPQHF.

This rearrangement joins TRBV11-2 to TRBJ2-6; D perhaps matches TRBD1 (6 bases). The V end was cut by 5 bases, the J end by 0 bases, with 14 bases between. Per germline, CDR1 SGHAT and CDR2 FQNNGV. The CDR3 has 17 residues. The CDR3 nucleotides read TGTGCCAGCAGCCAGGGGCAGGGAGCCTCTGGGGCCAACGTCCTGACTTTC. Translated: CASSQGQGASGANVLTF.

This clone came up a few times. This chain links TRBV11-2 with TRBJ2-1; D is possibly TRBD2 (5 bases). Trimming stripped 1 base from V and 5 bases from J, with 12 bases between. The CDR3 consists of 15 residues. Germline V gene sequence: CDR1 SGHAT, CDR2 FQNNGV. The CDR3 protein is CASSLGAASHNEQFF. In nucleotides, the CDR3 is TGTGCCAGCAGCTTAGGTGCGGCTAGCCACAATGAGCAGTTCTTC.

DNA of the CDR3: TGTGCCATCAACCGGGGGGGAACTAACTATGGCTACACCTTC. It yields the protein CAINRGGTNYGYTF. This chain connects TRBV10-3 to TRBJ1-2, with D possibly being TRBD1 (5 bases). Germline V lookup: CDR1 ENHRY, CDR2 SYGVKD. V gave up 7 bases and J gave up 0 bases, with 12 bases separating them. The CDR3 length is 14 residues.

The chain joins TRBV18 to TRBJ1-1; D ambiguous. This CDR3 is built from 13 residues. The germline V gene has CDR1 KGHSH and CDR2 LQKENI. Trimming removed 2 bases at V and 6 bases at J, with 10 bases between. CDR3 residues: CASSPSRSPEAFF. In DNA, the CDR3 is TGTGCCAGCTCACCATCGCGTAGTCCTGAAGCTTTCTTT. The full variable domain, in which reference TRBV18 and TRBJ1-1 provide the parts outside the CDR3, is NAGVMQNPRHLVRRRGQEARLRCSPMKGHSHVYWYRQLPEEGLKFMVYLQKENIIDESGMPKERFSAEFPKEGPSILRIQQVVRGDSAAYFCASSPSRSPEAFFGQGTRLTVV.

This clone was seen a few times. The chain recombines TRBV2 with TRBJ2-2, with D possibly TRBD2 on 5 matching bases. V was pared by 0 bases and J by 7 bases, with 9 bases between. There are 14 residues in the CDR3. The V gene's germline CDR1 is SNHLY and CDR2 FYNNEI. For the CDR3, the DNA is TGTGCCAGCAGTGAAGCCGGGGTGGGCGGGGAGCTGTTTTTT. Its protein is CASSEAGVGGELFF.

The rearrangement uses TRBV6-6 and TRBJ2-5, with D perhaps matching TRBD1 (5 bases). V lost 7 bases and J 5 bases, leaving 11 bases between the germline ends. This CDR3 region has 12 residues. The germline CDR1 and CDR2 sequences are MNHNY and SVGAGI (reference sequence). CDR3 protein: CASTGARETQYF. CDR3 nucleotide sequence: TGTGCCAGCACTGGGGCAAGGGAGACCCAGTACTTC.

This clone was picked up one time. V gene TRBV6-1 combines with J gene TRBJ2-2; D perhaps matches TRBD2 (6 bases). Germline assignment: CDR1 MNHNS and CDR2 SASEGT. Between the trimmed V and J ends, which lost 7 bases and 1 base, there was a span of 10 bases. The CDR3 is 14 residues long. The CDR3 spells CASKEGRNTGELFF. The CDR3 nucleotides read TGTGCCAGCAAGGAGGGGCGGAACACCGGGGAGCTGTTTTTT.

The chain is built from TRBV20-1 and TRBJ2-1; D is possibly TRBD2 (6 bases). The CDR3 has 14 amino acids. The germline V gene has CDR1 DFQATT and CDR2 SNEGSKA (reference sequence). V lost 3 bases, J lost 5 bases, and 14 bases lay in between. The CDR3 bases are TGCAGTGCTAGTCATTTGGGGGAGGACAATGAGCAGTTCTTC. It encodes CSASHLGEDNEQFF.

J is TRBJ2-3 and V is TRBV4-1; TRBD2 agrees at 9 bases. CDR1 is MGHRA, CDR2 YSYEKL, per germline. Unmatched junction bases numbered 6, after V lost 5 bases and J lost 6 bases. The CDR3 spans 14 residues. The CDR3 nucleotides read TGCGCCAGCAGCAAAGGGACTAGCCTCGATACGCAGTATTTT. Protein sequence: CASSKGTSLDTQYF.

The gene calls are TRBV29-1 and TRBJ1-3, with D unresolved. V shed 3 bases and J shed 4 bases, with 13 bases lying between them. The germline gives CDR1 SQVTM, CDR2 ANQGSEA. The CDR3 runs to 14 residues. The CDR3 nucleotides are TGCAGCGTTGACCAAGGCTTGGAGGGAAACACCATATATTTT. Translated, it gives CSVDQGLEGNTIYF.

The chain links TRBV18 to TRBJ1-6; D may be TRBD1 (5 bases). The CDR3 is 14 residues long. Germline CDR1 reads KGHSH; CDR2 reads LQKENI. V shed 4 bases and J shed 9 bases, with 13 bases lying between them. The CDR3 bases are TGTGCCAGCTCACTATACGGGGGGGGTTCACCCCTCCACTTT. This gives the protein CASSLYGGGSPLHF.

The chain combines TRBV19 with TRBJ1-4; 9 bases fit TRBD1. Germline V gene lookup returns CDR1 LNHDA and CDR2 SQIVND (reference sequence). The J segment lost 5 bases and the V segment lost 9 bases, leaving 7 bases of the junction unmatched. The CDR3 is 14 amino acids. For the CDR3, the DNA is TGTGCCAGCAGACAGGGGGGGTTAAATGAAAAACTGTTTTTT. Protein sequence: CASRQGGLNEKLFF.

This rearrangement joins TRBV7-8 to TRBJ1-3; 10 bases map to TRBD1. Germline V gene lookup returns CDR1 SGHVS and CDR2 FQNEAQ. The CDR3 contains 18 residues. V shed 5 bases and J 2 bases; nucleotides not matched to a gene: 12. The CDR3 loop reads CASSERAGTGVTGNTIYF. The CDR3 DNA reads as TGTGCCAGCAGCGAACGAGCCGGGACAGGGGTGACTGGAAACACCATATATTTT.

This chain connects TRBV6-5 to TRBJ2-7; 10 bases agree with TRBD2. Germline CDR1 and CDR2: MNHEY and SVGAGI. J was trimmed by 7 bases and V by 0 bases; bases with no gene match: 3. The CDR3 loop spans 14 amino acids. CDR3 sequence: CASSYSGTSVEQYF. The CDR3 nucleotides read TGTGCCAGCAGTTACTCCGGGACTAGCGTAGAGCAGTACTTC.

The CDR3 bases are TGCGCCAGCAGCCCCCGTCCGGCGGAACTGTACAATGAGCAGTTCTTC. Its protein is CASSPRPAELYNEQFF. The chain uses TRBV4-1 and TRBJ2-1; D not resolved. V was cut by 4 bases and J by 4 bases, with 17 bases left in between. The germline V gene has CDR1 MGHRA and CDR2 YSYEKL. The CDR3 runs to 16 residues.